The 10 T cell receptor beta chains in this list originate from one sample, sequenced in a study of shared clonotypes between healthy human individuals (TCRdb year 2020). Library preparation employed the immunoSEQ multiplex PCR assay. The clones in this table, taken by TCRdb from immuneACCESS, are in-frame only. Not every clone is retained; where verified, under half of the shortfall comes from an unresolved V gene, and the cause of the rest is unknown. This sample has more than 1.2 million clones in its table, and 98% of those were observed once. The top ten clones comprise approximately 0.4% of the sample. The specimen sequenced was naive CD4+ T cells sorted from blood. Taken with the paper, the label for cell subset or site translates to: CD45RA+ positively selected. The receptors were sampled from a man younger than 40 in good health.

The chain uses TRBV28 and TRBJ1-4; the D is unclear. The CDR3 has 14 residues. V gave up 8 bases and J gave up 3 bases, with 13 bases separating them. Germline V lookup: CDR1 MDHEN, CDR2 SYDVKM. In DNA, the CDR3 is TGTGCCAGCCTTACGGCCGATTCTAATGAAAAACTGTTTTTT. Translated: CASLTADSNEKLFF.

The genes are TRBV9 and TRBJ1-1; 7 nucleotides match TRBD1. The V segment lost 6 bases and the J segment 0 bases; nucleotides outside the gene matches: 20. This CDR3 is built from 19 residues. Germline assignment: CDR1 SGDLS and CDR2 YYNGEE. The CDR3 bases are TGTGCCAGCACCAATTCTCTGACAGGGTACCTAGAAGTGAACACTGAAGCTTTCTTT. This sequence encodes CASTNSLTGYLEVNTEAFF.

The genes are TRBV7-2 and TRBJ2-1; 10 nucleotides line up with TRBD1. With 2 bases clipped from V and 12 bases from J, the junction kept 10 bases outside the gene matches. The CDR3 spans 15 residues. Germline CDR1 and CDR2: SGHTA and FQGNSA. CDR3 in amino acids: CASSLSGQGVYAQFF. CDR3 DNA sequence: TGTGCCAGCAGCTTAAGCGGACAGGGGGTCTATGCGCAGTTCTTC.

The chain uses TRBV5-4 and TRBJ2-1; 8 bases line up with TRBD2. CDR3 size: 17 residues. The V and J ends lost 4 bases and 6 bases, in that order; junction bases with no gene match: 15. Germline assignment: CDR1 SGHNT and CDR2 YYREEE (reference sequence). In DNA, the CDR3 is TGTGCCAGCAGCCTCGCGGGAGGATCTCTGTATGTCAATGAGCAGTTCTTC. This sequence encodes CASSLAGGSLYVNEQFF.

CDR3 sequence: CASSLAPQGLSGELFF. The CDR3, as DNA: TGTGCCAGCAGCTTAGCGCCCCAGGGGCTATCCGGGGAGCTGTTTTTT. The chain combines TRBV7-9 with TRBJ2-2, with TRBD1 as a possible D gene (6 bases). Trimming shortened V by 0 bases and J by 6 bases, and 14 bases separated the two germline ends. Germline V gene lookup returns CDR1 SEHNR and CDR2 FQNEAQ (reference sequence). The CDR3 covers 16 residues.

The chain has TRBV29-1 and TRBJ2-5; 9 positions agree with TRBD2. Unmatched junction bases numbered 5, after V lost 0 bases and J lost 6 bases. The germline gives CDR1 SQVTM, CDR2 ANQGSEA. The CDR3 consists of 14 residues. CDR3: CSVEEWREGKTQYF. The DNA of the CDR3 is TGCAGCGTTGAAGAATGGCGGGAGGGGAAGACCCAGTACTTC. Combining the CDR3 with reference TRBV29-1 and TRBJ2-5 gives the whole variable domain SAVISQKPSRDICQRGTSLTIQCQVDSQVTMMFWYRQQPGQSLTLIATANQGSEATYESGFVIDKFPISRPNLTFSTLTVSNMSPEDSSIYLCSVEEWREGKTQYFGPGTRLLVL.

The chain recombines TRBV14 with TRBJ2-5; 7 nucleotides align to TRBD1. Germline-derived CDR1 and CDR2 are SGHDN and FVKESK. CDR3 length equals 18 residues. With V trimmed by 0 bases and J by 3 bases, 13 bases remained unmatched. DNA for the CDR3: TGTGCCAGCAGCCAAGATGGGAACAGGGGCTTACGAAAAGAGACCCAGTACTTC. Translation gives CASSQDGNRGLRKETQYF. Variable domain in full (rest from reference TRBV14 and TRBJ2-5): EAGVTQFPSHSVIEKGQTVTLRCDPISGHDNLYWYRRVMGKEIKFLLHFVKESKQDESGMPNNRFLAERTGGTYSTLKVQPAELEDSGVYFCASSQDGNRGLRKETQYFGPGTRLLVL.

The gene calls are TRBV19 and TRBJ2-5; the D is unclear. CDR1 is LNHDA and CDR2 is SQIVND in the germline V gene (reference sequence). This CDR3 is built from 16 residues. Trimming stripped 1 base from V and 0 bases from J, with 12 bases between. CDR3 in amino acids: CASSIAATVYQETQYF. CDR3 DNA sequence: TGTGCCAGTAGTATAGCAGCCACCGTCTACCAAGAGACCCAGTACTTC.

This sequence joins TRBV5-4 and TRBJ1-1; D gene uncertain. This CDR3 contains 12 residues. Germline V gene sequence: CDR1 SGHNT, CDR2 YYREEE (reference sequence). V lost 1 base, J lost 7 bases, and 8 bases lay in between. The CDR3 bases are TGTGCCAGCAGCTTGAGTCGGAATGAAGCTTTCTTT. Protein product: CASSLSRNEAFF.

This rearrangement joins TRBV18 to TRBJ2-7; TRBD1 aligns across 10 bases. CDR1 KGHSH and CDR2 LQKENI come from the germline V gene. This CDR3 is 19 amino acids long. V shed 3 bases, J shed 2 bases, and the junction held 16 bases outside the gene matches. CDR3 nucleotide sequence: TGTGCCAGCTCACCTCTCATTGGGAACCGGGACAGGGGAACCTACGAGCAGTACTTC. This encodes CASSPLIGNRDRGTYEQYF.